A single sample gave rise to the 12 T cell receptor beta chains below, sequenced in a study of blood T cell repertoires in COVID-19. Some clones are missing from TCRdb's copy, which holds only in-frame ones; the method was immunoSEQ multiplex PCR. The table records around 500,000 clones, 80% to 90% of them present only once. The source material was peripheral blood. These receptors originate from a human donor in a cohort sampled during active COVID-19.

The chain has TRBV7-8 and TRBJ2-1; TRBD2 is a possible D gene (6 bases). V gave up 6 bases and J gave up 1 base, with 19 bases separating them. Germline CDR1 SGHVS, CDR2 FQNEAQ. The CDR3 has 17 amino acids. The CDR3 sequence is CASRGGSGLTSYNEQFF. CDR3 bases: TGTGCCAGCAGGGGGGGAAGCGGGCTGACGTCCTACAATGAGCAGTTCTTC.

This CDR3 is CASSQDVATDTQYF. CDR3 DNA sequence: TGCGCCAGCAGCCAAGATGTAGCCACAGATACGCAGTATTTT. This chain joins TRBV4-1 and TRBJ2-3; D is undetermined. The germline V gene encodes CDR1 MGHRA and CDR2 YSYEKL. Trimming stripped 0 bases from V and 2 bases from J, with 6 bases between. The CDR3 contains 14 residues.

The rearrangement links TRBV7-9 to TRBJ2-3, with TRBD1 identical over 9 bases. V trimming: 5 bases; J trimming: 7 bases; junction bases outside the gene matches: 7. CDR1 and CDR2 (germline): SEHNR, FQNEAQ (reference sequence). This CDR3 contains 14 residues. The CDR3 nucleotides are TGTGCCAGCAGCGCGGACAGGGGCGGGTATACGCAGTATTTT. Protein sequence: CASSADRGGYTQYF.

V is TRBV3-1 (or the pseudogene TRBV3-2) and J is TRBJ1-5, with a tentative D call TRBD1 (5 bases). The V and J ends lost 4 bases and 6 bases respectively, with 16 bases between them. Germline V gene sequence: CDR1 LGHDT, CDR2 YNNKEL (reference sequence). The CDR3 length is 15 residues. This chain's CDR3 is CASSPRDAGGQPQHF. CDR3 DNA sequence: TGTGCCAGCAGCCCCCGGGACGCCGGGGGTCAGCCCCAGCATTTT.

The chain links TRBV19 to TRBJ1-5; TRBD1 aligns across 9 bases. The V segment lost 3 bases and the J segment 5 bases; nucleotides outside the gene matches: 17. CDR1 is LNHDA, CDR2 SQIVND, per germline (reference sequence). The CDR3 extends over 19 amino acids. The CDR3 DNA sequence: TGTGCCAGTAGTATGGGGCTCCGGGACAGGGATTTGGTGGATCAGCCCCAGCATTTT. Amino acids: CASSMGLRDRDLVDQPQHF.

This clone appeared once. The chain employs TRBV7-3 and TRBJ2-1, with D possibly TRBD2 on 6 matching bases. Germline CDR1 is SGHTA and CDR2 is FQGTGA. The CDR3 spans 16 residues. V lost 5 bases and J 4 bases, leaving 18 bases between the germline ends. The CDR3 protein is CASSRAGPNIYNEQFF. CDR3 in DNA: TGTGCCAGCAGCCGAGCGGGCCCCAATATTTACAATGAGCAGTTCTTC.

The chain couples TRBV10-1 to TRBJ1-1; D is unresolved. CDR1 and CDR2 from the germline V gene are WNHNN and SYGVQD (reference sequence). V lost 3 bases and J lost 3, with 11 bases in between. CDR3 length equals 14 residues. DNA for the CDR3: TGCGCCAGCAGTGACGGCGGTTTGGACACTGAAGCTTTCTTT. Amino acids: CASSDGGLDTEAFF.

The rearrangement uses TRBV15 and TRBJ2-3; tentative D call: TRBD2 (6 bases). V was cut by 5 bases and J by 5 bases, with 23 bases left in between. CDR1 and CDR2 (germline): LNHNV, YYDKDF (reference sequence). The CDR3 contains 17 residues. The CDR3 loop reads CATSGAPRRGPGDTQYF. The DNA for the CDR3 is TGTGCCACCAGCGGGGCCCCGCGGCGGGGCCCGGGAGATACGCAGTATTTT.

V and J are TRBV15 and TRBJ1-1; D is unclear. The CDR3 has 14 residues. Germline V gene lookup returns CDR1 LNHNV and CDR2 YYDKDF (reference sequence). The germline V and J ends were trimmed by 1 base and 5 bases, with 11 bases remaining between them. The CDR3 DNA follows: TGTGCCACCAGCAGAGTAGGAGGAGAGACTGAAGCTTTCTTT. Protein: CATSRVGGETEAFF.

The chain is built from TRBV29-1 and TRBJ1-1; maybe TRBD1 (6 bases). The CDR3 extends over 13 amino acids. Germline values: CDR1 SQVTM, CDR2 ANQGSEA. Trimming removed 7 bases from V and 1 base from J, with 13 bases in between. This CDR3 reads CSAIGQTNTEAFF. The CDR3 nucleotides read TGCAGCGCCATTGGACAGACGAACACTGAAGCTTTCTTT.

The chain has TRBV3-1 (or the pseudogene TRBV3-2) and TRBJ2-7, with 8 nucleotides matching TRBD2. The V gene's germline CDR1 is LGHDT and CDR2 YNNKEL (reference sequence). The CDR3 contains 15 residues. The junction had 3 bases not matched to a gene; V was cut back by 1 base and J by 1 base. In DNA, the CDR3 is TGTGCCAGCAGCCAAGTTTCGGGGGGGTCCTACGAGCAGTACTTC. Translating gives CASSQVSGGSYEQYF.

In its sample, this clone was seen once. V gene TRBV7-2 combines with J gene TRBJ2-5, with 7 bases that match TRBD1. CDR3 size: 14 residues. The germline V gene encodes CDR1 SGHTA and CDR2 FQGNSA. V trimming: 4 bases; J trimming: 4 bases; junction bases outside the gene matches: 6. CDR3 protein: CASSYRGLGETQYF. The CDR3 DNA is TGTGCCAGCAGCTACAGGGGTCTAGGAGAGACCCAGTACTTC.